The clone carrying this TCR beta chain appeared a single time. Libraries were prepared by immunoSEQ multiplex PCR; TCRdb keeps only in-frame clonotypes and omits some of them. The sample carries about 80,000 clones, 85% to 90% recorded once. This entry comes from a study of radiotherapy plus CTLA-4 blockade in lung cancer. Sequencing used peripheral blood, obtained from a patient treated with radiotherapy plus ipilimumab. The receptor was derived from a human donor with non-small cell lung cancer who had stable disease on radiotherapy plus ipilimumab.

CDR3 DNA sequence: TGTGCCAGCAGCCAGAGGTGGGACCGGGAGACCCAGTACTTC. Protein: CASSQRWDRETQYF. This chain joins TRBV7-8 and TRBJ2-5, with D perhaps matching TRBD1 or TRBD2 (5 bases each). Germline CDR1 is SGHVS and CDR2 is FQNEAQ. The CDR3 is 14 residues long. V lost 5 bases and J 5 bases, leaving 15 bases between the germline ends. The full variable domain, in which reference TRBV7-8 and TRBJ2-5 provide the parts outside the CDR3, is GAGVSQSPRYKVAKRGQDVALRCDPISGHVSLFWYQQALGQGPEFLTYFQNEAQLDKSGLPSDRFFAERPEGSVSTLKIQRTQQEDSAVYLCASSQRWDRETQYFGPGTRLLVL.